The 17 T cell receptor beta chains presented below share a single source sample, sequenced in a study of blood T cell repertoires in COVID-19. Clones were sequenced by immunoSEQ multiplex PCR, and TCRdb holds only the in-frame ones, with some missing. In the table there are roughly 340,000 clones, about 90% of which are singletons. Sequenced sample: peripheral blood. The receptors derive from a woman aged 18 to 35 who had recovered from COVID-19.

The chain combines TRBV2 with TRBJ2-1; the match to TRBD2 covers 13 bases. V lost 7 bases, J lost 8 bases, and 8 bases stayed unmatched. The CDR3 covers 15 residues. Germline V gives CDR1 SNHLY, CDR2 FYNNEI. The CDR3, as DNA: TGTGCCAGCACCAAACTAGCGGGAGGGCCCGATGAGCAGTTCTTC. Its translation: CASTKLAGGPDEQFF.

This chain uses TRBV30 with TRBJ2-5; D ambiguous. Germline-derived CDR1 and CDR2 are GTSNPN and SVGIG (reference sequence). The CDR3 is 16 amino acids. V lost 1 base and J 3 bases, leaving 18 bases between the germline ends. The chain's CDR3 is CAWSEPLAEIKETQYF. Here the CDR3 DNA reads TGTGCCTGGAGTGAACCTCTGGCGGAGATTAAAGAGACCCAGTACTTC.

The genes are TRBV29-1 and TRBJ2-3, with D perhaps TRBD2 (5 bases). V lost 6 bases and J 1 base, leaving 11 bases between the germline ends. This CDR3 is built from 13 residues. The germline V gene encodes CDR1 SQVTM and CDR2 ANQGSEA. CDR3 protein: CSVAGGRTDTQYF. Here the CDR3 DNA reads TGCAGCGTGGCGGGTGGGCGCACAGATACGCAGTATTTT.

The genes are TRBV6-5 and TRBJ1-4, with a tentative D call TRBD1 (6 bases). Germline-derived CDR1 and CDR2 are MNHEY and SVGAGI. This CDR3 is 15 amino acids long. Trimming removed 6 bases from V and 0 bases from J, with 11 bases in between. The CDR3 here is CASRPDSSTNEKLFF. CDR3 in DNA: TGTGCCAGCAGACCGGACAGTTCAACTAATGAAAAACTGTTTTTT.

The chain is built from TRBV7-9 and TRBJ1-2; no reliable D call. There are 15 residues in the CDR3. CDR1 is SEHNR and CDR2 is FQNEAQ in the germline V gene (reference sequence). Trimming shortened V by 5 bases and J by 4 bases, and 17 bases separated the two germline ends. CDR3 bases: TGTGCCAGCAGCCCTGCCCAGCTTGGAGGCTATGGCTACACCTTC. This translates into CASSPAQLGGYGYTF.

The chain employs TRBV10-1 and TRBJ2-3; tentatively, D is TRBD1 (5 bases). The CDR3 contains 15 residues. CDR1 WNHNN and CDR2 SYGVQD come from the germline V gene (reference sequence). The V and J ends lost 3 bases and 2 bases respectively, with 12 bases between them. The CDR3 protein is CASSERQGLTDTQYF. The CDR3 nucleotides read TGCGCCAGCAGTGAACGGCAGGGCCTCACAGATACGCAGTATTTT.

This rearrangement joins TRBV27 to TRBJ2-7; 8 positions match TRBD2. Germline CDR1 MNHEY, CDR2 SMNVEV (reference sequence). The V gene end was trimmed by 3 bases and the J gene end by 2 bases; junction bases not matched to a gene: 3. CDR3 size: 14 residues. CDR3 region: CASSFAGGTYEQYV. The DNA for the CDR3 is TGTGCCAGCAGTTTCGCGGGAGGCACCTACGAGCAGTACGTC.

This sequence joins TRBV3-1 (or the pseudogene TRBV3-2) and TRBJ2-1; TRBD2 might be the D (5 bases). Germline CDR1 reads LGHDT; CDR2 reads YNNKEL (reference sequence). The CDR3 loop spans 16 amino acids. V lost 0 bases and J 11 bases, leaving 20 bases between the germline ends. The CDR3 bases are TGTGCCAGCAGCCAAGAGAAAATGGGCCTCAAGCGGCAGCAGTTCTTC. It encodes CASSQEKMGLKRQQFF.

The chain links TRBV5-1 to TRBJ2-3, with 8 positions matching TRBD2. V shed 3 bases, J shed 4 bases, and the junction held 4 bases outside the gene matches. The germline gives CDR1 SGHRS, CDR2 YFSETQ. The CDR3 is made up of 14 amino acids. CDR3 in DNA: TGCGCCAGCAGCTCGGGGACTAGGGCAGATACGCAGTATTTT. Translating gives CASSSGTRADTQYF.

The genes are TRBV5-1 and TRBJ2-7, with D tentatively TRBD2 (5 bases). CDR1 and CDR2 (germline): SGHRS, YFSETQ. The ends were cut back, 3 bases at V and 2 bases at J, with 12 bases in the middle. The CDR3 spans 14 residues. The CDR3 sequence is CASSWTGKPYEQYV. The CDR3 DNA follows: TGCGCCAGCAGCTGGACGGGGAAGCCCTACGAGCAGTACGTC.

The chain employs TRBV7-2 and TRBJ2-1; TRBD1 agrees at 9 bases. CDR1 SGHTA and CDR2 FQGNSA come from the germline V gene. The V and J ends lost 4 bases and 3 bases, in that order; junction bases with no gene match: 4. There are 15 residues in the CDR3. In nucleotides, the CDR3 is TGTGCCAGCAGCTACCGACAGGGGGACTACAATGAGCAGTTCTTC. Protein product: CASSYRQGDYNEQFF.

V usage is TRBV3-1 (or the pseudogene TRBV3-2) and J usage is TRBJ2-5; a weak D match, TRBD1 (5 bases). Germline V gives CDR1 LGHDT, CDR2 YNNKEL (reference sequence). This CDR3 is built from 16 residues. The ends were cut back, 0 bases at V and 5 bases at J, with 16 bases in the middle. The CDR3 loop is CASSQEIPRGGETQYF. CDR3 bases: TGTGCCAGCAGCCAAGAAATACCTAGGGGTGGGGAGACCCAGTACTTC.

This sequence joins TRBV18 and TRBJ2-1; the D gene is possibly TRBD1 (6 bases). The CDR3 is 12 amino acids. V was shortened by 5 bases and J by 13 bases, with 15 bases between the two germline ends. Germline CDR1 KGHSH, CDR2 LQKENI. In DNA, the CDR3 is TGTGCCAGCTCAGAAACTACAGGGATTCAGTTCTTC. This gives the protein CASSETTGIQFF.

This chain connects TRBV24-1 to TRBJ2-7, with TRBD1 matching 7 bases. The V segment lost 3 bases and the J segment 4 bases; nucleotides outside the gene matches: 8. Germline-derived CDR1 and CDR2 are KGHDR and SFDVKD. CDR3 size: 15 residues. CDR3: CATSDTRQGCYEQYV. The CDR3 bases are TGTGCCACCAGTGATACTCGACAGGGCTGTTACGAGCAGTACGTC.

The chain couples TRBV5-1 to TRBJ1-2; TRBD1 agrees at 7 bases. J lost 1 base, V lost 5 bases, and 8 bases had no gene match. This CDR3 contains 15 residues. CDR1 SGHRS and CDR2 YFSETQ come from the germline V gene. The CDR3: CASRPGRQGNYGYTF. CDR3 in DNA: TGCGCCAGCAGGCCGGGGAGACAGGGTAACTATGGCTACACCTTC.

The chain recombines TRBV27 with TRBJ1-1; no firm D call. The V end lost 5 bases, the J end lost 0 bases, and 19 bases lay between the germline ends. The CDR3 runs to 17 residues. The V gene's germline CDR1 is MNHEY and CDR2 SMNVEV (reference sequence). In nucleotides, the CDR3 is TGTGCCAGCAGTAAGCTGACATATTATTCCATGAACACTGAAGCTTTCTTT. It codes for CASSKLTYYSMNTEAFF.

The gene calls are TRBV5-1 and TRBJ2-2; no definite D call. Germline loops: CDR1 SGHRS, CDR2 YFSETQ. This CDR3 spans 15 amino acids. Trimming stripped 3 bases from V and 5 bases from J, with 14 bases between. CDR3 amino acids: CASSSLPRGTGELFF. The CDR3 DNA follows: TGCGCCAGCAGCTCCTTACCGCGAGGTACCGGGGAGCTGTTTTTT. Full variable domain (rest looked up from reference TRBV5-1 and TRBJ2-2): KAGVTQTPRYLIKTRGQQVTLSCSPISGHRSVSWYQQTPGQGLQFLFEYFSETQRNKGNFPGRFSGRQFSNSRSEMNVSTLELGDSALYLCASSSLPRGTGELFFGEGSRLTVL.